This T cell receptor beta chain was found in a study of cytomegalovirus exposure and HLA in healthy donors (TCRdb year 2017). Background on the whole study: An earlier analysis of some 550 of the donors reported approximately 290 Gb of sequence data and some 120 million unique TCR beta sequences from 150 million to 200 million T cells. Across about 370 genotyped donors of the cohort, an average of 235,054 unique TCR beta nucleotide sequences per donor were sequenced, and roughly 17% of those sequences were non-productive. The study combined high-throughput TCR immunosequencing, statistical association of individual TCRs with disease status, and machine learning to predict cytomegalovirus infection status. Around 320 gigabases of sequencing data and approximately 84 million unique TCR sequences were included in an early release covering around 600 HLA-typed donors. All discovery cohort repertoires had been generated using a single sequencing platform. To study patterns of TCR occurrence, a later analysis re-analyzed previously published TCR beta repertoires from around 670 donors and added high-resolution HLA genotyping. To decide whether each TCR beta V gene segment behaved as functional or pseudogenic, an earlier analysis of nearly 600 of the donors relied on high-throughput TCR beta sequencing. Four to six DR-DQ haplotypes were handled as single units for association and clustering because linkage in the cohort was strong. Genome-wide SNP genotypes for about 60% of the 666 donors were used in a later genetic analysis, which treated that subset as a discovery cohort. Of the roughly 400 genotyped donors, approximately 83% fell in the genetic ancestry cluster associated with self-reported Caucasian donors. Typing coverage differed by locus: A, B, C, DRB1 and DQB1 were typed in about 629-640 donors, DQA1 in approximately 520, DPA1 in 606, and DPB1 in approximately 450. Both class I and class II loci were covered by HLA typing, at four-digit resolution. In the later analysis, no new phenotypic data were used to find candidate immune exposures; instead, reliance was placed on TCR beta sequences and their occurrence across donors. The study used immunosequencing to profile the T cell repertoires of several hundred subjects and linked those repertoires to cytomegalovirus serostatus. Besides the first cohort of about 730 subjects, a separate validation cohort made up of 120 different subjects was used. The study was designed to test whether signatures of past pathogen exposure could be identified by cataloging public T cell receptors. Alongside the repertoire data, information on donor age, sex, ethnicity and CMV serostatus was compiled.

The cohort consisted of approximately 670 healthy bone marrow donors. All cohort members were sampled while nominally healthy, although unrecorded immune exposures were likely present. The donor was CMV seronegative and was included in the group of about 350 seronegative cohort members. Each donor provided a peripheral blood sample, and peripheral blood mononuclear cells were used for TCR beta sequencing. Genomic DNA was extracted from the blood cell samples with the Qiagen DNeasy Blood Extraction Kit. The library was prepared using the immunoSEQ multiplex PCR assay. The multiplex PCR relied on a mix of 60 forward primers for TCR Vbeta segments and 13 reverse primers for TCR Jbeta segments. Amplification of the CDR3 region of rearranged TCR beta genes was performed with a multiplex PCR assay on genomic DNA. On the Illumina HiSeq System, the amplified TCR beta libraries were sequenced as 87-base-pair reads. The authors processed their data as follows. A later analysis tallied about 77 million unique TCR beta chains across the approximately 670 repertoires, and some 12 million of those chains were shared by two or more donors. To remove PCR and sequencing errors, raw reads were error-corrected and collapsed into unique sequences using a nearest-neighbor algorithm that merged closely related sequences. To assign V, D and J gene segments, CDR3 sequences were aligned to IMGT reference sequences. Each retained sequence needed at least a six-nucleotide match to both a V gene segment and a J gene segment. A rearrangement counted as productive if the CDR3 had no stop codons and remained in frame with V and J, and every other rearrangement counted as non-productive. Following IMGT convention, CDR3 was defined as the stretch from the second conserved V-encoded cysteine up to the conserved J-encoded phenylalanine. Sequences without an unambiguous match to a single V gene segment were excluded from the earlier analysis of about 640 of the donors. An earlier analysis of under 750 of the donors called V segments functional above 56.7% productive rearrangements and segregating when the between-donor standard deviation exceeded 5%. A statistical classification framework was built for diagnosing cytomegalovirus status from the catalog of TCR beta chain sequences. V and J gene assignment, in a later analysis, came from comparing TCR nucleotide sequences with IMGT/GENE-DB human TR gene sequences. A later analysis assigned CDR3 sequences and most-parsimonious VDJ recombination scenarios with the TCRdist pipeline. In a later analysis, each TCR beta chain was defined by its CDR3 amino acid sequence together with its V-gene family, and reads lacking a unique V-gene family were excluded. A later analysis removed several hundred highly shared, low-generation-probability nucleotide sequences to deal with suspected cross-contamination and a sequencing artifact. For each public chain, a later analysis derived a clonal expansion index from normalized ranks of inferred template counts within each repertoire. In a later analysis, generation probabilities were computed using a VDJ recombination model fitted to out-of-frame rearrangements, and the results were checked against IGoR. In a later analysis, TCR-TCR, TCR-HLA and TCR-CMV co-occurrence was scored with hypergeometric tests, and a repertoire-size bias correction was applied to TCR pairs. In a later analysis, false discovery rates were estimated by permuting HLA or CMV assignments 20 times. In a later analysis, co-occurring TCRs were grouped using DBSCAN, and TCRdist sequence similarity was added for clustering within HLA-allele-positive subsets. Repertoires with fewer than 30,000 or more than 120,000 public chains were left out of co-occurrence clustering, as were four to six repertoires with anomalous nucleotide sharing. In TCRdb, the immuneACCESS table is reduced to in-frame sequences with V and J assigned. These tables do not hold every clone; where another copy was compared, an unresolved V gene accounts for under half, and the others remain unexplained. V, J and clone size reflect that table, while D and trimming were determined from the DNA. In all, the sample holds approximately 130,000 clones, and roughly three quarters of those were seen once. In total, the top ten clones hold 1.3% to 1.5% of the sample.

In regard to this clone: There is no known antigen for this receptor. Base-call qualities are not available, and no considerably larger clone is one nucleotide away.

The paper's findings and limits, for the study overall: In a later analysis, most CMV-associated TCR beta chains were found to appear HLA-restricted, with HLA associations seemingly driven largely by CMV exposure. The study gave a list of 150 to 200 TCR beta chains associated with cytomegalovirus. A later genetic analysis reported fewer N-insertions in productive TCRs among donors in an Asian-associated ancestry cluster than the approximately 700-donor mean. This cohort had only TCR beta chains sequenced, and the lack of alpha or paired-chain data limited which features could be detected. Compared with equally common non-associated chains, HLA-associated TCR beta chains in a later analysis were more clonally expanded and had lower generation probabilities. In a later genetic analysis, a missense DCLRE1C variant was associated with V-gene and J-gene trimming of TCR beta chains, and the association was replicated in an independent cohort. A further reported finding was that TCR beta sequences accurately predicted the HLA-A and HLA-B alleles for most subjects in the first cohort. Specific HLA alleles were associated with roughly 16,000 TCR beta sequences at a false discovery rate of 0.05 in a later analysis. A later analysis reported that several top co-occurrence clusters appeared linked to parvovirus B19, influenza, CMV and Epstein-Barr virus. In an earlier analysis of some 540 of the donors, most TCR beta V segments appeared in productive rearrangements about 87% or about 30% of the time, broadly matching IMGT annotations. A few of the identified cytomegalovirus-associated TCR beta chains were confirmed in vitro to be specific for cytomegalovirus antigens. In a later analysis, the rate of TCR association differed among HLA loci, with DRB1 alleles having the most associated TCRs and HLA-C alleles having the fewest. Some 16 rarely observed V segments, including chromosome 9 orphons, were excluded from the earlier analysis of about 500 of the donors because counts were too low. Roughly uniform sequencing depth across donors was assumed in presence/absence analyses, although this assumption may not hold. A group of highly shared sequence variants was considered likely to be a technical artifact of the sequencing pipeline. While some public TCRs were present in many individuals, most TCR sequences turned up only very rarely across donors. It was suggested by the authors that the approach could potentially be generalized to other disease states and immunological phenotypes. In both the original and validation cohorts, the classifier was reported to diagnose cytomegalovirus status with high specificity and sensitivity. The only immune exposure information available for the cohort was CMV serostatus. Because HLA typing was missing for some donors at each locus, association tests included only the typed subset. Assigning TCR associations to individual alleles was difficult when HLA alleles, especially DR and DQ, strongly co-occurred. Correlated functional status among segregating V segments might reflect linkage disequilibrium, but an unknown experimental factor could not be ruled out.

This clonotype was obtained from a woman in her 40s in good health and CMV-seronegative. The sequenced sample consisted of PBMCs.

The CDR3: CASSLGRQGGYGYTF. Here is the DNA: TGTGCCAGCAGTTTAGGGCGACAGGGAGGCTATGGCTACACCTTC. This chain joins TRBV28 to TRBJ1-2; 7 middle bases align to TRBD1. V is trimmed back by 2 bases and J by 4 bases, and the junction contains 7 bases that no gene match accounts for. The CDR3 holds 15 amino acids from the cysteine to the phenylalanine. The CDR3 DNA has 45 bases and is translated from base 1. The germline V gene supplies CDR1 MDHEN and CDR2 SYDVKM.